Below, 18 T cell receptor beta chains from the same sample are listed, as sequenced in a study of blood T cells in healthy people across ages. The second PCR ran roughly 6 to 11 cycles with a sample-barcoded 5' primer and J-beta primers. TCRdb fed the 5' RACE reads into MiXCR, producing one record per CDR3 protein. The top ten hold 4% of the sample, which has 1,500,000 or so distinct CDR3 sequences, about 45% seen once. Sequenced sample: blood. The receptor set was obtained from a woman aged 18-30 years in good health.

Notes on this clonotype: The junction differs from germline at one of its ends, possibly a read error. This chain uses TRBV9 with TRBJ2-7; D gene uncertain. The CDR3 sequence is 15 residues long. The germline V gene encodes CDR1 SGDLS and CDR2 YYNGEE. The DNA for the CDR3 is TGTGCCAGCAGCGCCCATGGTCAGGCCCCCTACGAGCGGTACTTC. Protein: CASSAHGQAPYERYF.

CDR3 bases: TGTGCCAGCAGTCCCCACTCAGGGTTCTCCTACGAGCAGTACTTC. This translates into CASSPHSGFSYEQYF. The chain joins TRBV28 to TRBJ2-7; TRBD1 is a possible D gene (5 bases). The CDR3 is 15 residues long. Germline CDR1 and CDR2: MDHEN and SYDVKM. The V end lost 5 bases, the J end lost 0 bases, and 14 bases lay between the germline ends.

The table lists this clonotype with a few counts. V gene TRBV20-1 combines with J gene TRBJ2-6, with D perhaps matching TRBD1 or TRBD2 (5 bases each). The germline V gene encodes CDR1 DFQATT and CDR2 SNEGSKA (reference sequence). The V and J ends lost 1 base and 0 bases respectively, with 16 bases between them. This CDR3 comprises 18 residues. The CDR3 here is CSARAGDRKNSGANVLTF. As DNA, the CDR3 is TGCAGTGCTAGAGCCGGGGACCGAAAGAACTCTGGGGCCAACGTCCTGACTTTC.

Worth noting for this clonotype: This may be a read error, as it is one base from a much larger clone. V and J are TRBV5-6 and TRBJ2-3; D gene ambiguous. V was pared by 1 base and J by 0 bases, with 9 bases between. Germline loops: CDR1 SGHDT, CDR2 YYEEEE. This CDR3 has 15 residues. CDR3 sequence reads: CASSLRGISTDTQYF. The CDR3 DNA sequence: TGTGCCAGCAGCTTGAGAGGAATTAGCACAGATACGCAGTATTTT.

The chain recombines TRBV7-9 with TRBJ2-5; the D gene is possibly TRBD2 (5 bases). Germline CDR1 is SEHNR and CDR2 is FQNEAQ (reference sequence). The CDR3 consists of 15 residues. Trimming cost V 7 bases and J 0 bases, with 15 bases left between them. CDR3 residues: CASTPYASNQETQYF. CDR3 nucleotide sequence: TGTGCCAGCACCCCGTACGCTAGCAACCAAGAGACCCAGTACTTC.

V and J are TRBV29-1 and TRBJ1-2; possibly TRBD1 for D (5 bases). The CDR3 extends over 13 amino acids. V shed 3 bases and J shed 5 bases, with 13 bases lying between them. Germline V CDR1 and CDR2: SQVTM, ANQGSEA. CDR3 residues: CSVDGQGGYGYTF. CDR3 bases: TGCAGCGTTGATGGGCAGGGCGGTTATGGCTACACCTTC.

The CDR3 bases are TGTGCCAGCAGATTGGGACAGGGAGGCTACGAGCAGTACTTC. Translation: CASRLGQGGYEQYF. The J gene is TRBJ2-7, the V gene TRBV6-5, with 9 nucleotides matching TRBD1. Germline CDR1 reads MNHEY; CDR2 reads SVGAGI. The CDR3 sequence is 14 residues long. V was clipped by 6 bases and J by 3 bases; unmatched bases: 6.

The rearrangement uses TRBV6-2 or TRBV6-3 and TRBJ2-1; TRBD2 agrees at 11 bases. CDR3 length: 17 residues. CDR1 and CDR2 (germline): MNHEY, SVGEGT. Unmatched junction bases numbered 5, after V lost 4 bases and J lost 0 bases. CDR3 amino acids: CASSSYSGGASYNEQFF. In DNA, the CDR3 is TGTGCCAGCAGTTCCTATAGCGGGGGGGCCTCCTACAATGAGCAGTTCTTC.

Concerning this clonotype itself: This CDR3 is missing its conserved last phenylalanine or tryptophan, likely due to a read error. The chain joins TRBV12-3 or TRBV12-4 to TRBJ2-3; possibly TRBD1 for D (6 bases). This CDR3 has 14 amino acids. Here the CDR3 DNA reads TGTGCCAGCAGCCCCAGGGGCACACCAGATGCGCAGTATTCT. Amino acid sequence: CASSPRGTPDAQYS.

This clonotype occurred a few times. V gene TRBV9 combines with J gene TRBJ2-7; D might be TRBD1 (6 bases). The germline CDR1 and CDR2 sequences are SGDLS and YYNGEE. The CDR3 sequence is 16 residues long. Trimming cost V 0 bases and J 3 bases, with 16 bases left between them. The CDR3 sequence is CASSVDVGQGIYEQYF. For the CDR3, the DNA is TGTGCCAGCAGCGTAGATGTGGGTCAGGGGATCTACGAGCAGTACTTC.

The sample holds a few counts of this clonotype. A much more abundant neighbour one base away suggests this may be a read error. This rearrangement joins TRBV28 to TRBJ2-1; 16 bases fit TRBD2. The J call may not be correct, given that the DNA end is closer to TRBJ2-7. Germline CDR1 and CDR2: MDHEN and SYDVKM. The CDR3 sequence is 15 residues long. Written as DNA, the CDR3 is TGTGCCAGCATCCCTGGGACTAGCGGGAGGGGTGAGCAGTACTTC. This gives the protein CASIPGTSGRGEQYF.

The chain uses TRBV20-1 and TRBJ2-7; D is unresolved. The CDR3 covers 12 residues. Deletions cut 8 bases from V and 7 bases from J, with 18 bases between. CDR1 is DFQATT, CDR2 SNEGSKA, per germline (reference sequence). CDR3 residues: CSLVASYNEQYF. In DNA form, the CDR3 reads TGCAGTCTCGTCGCCTCCTACAATGAGCAGTACTTC.

The V and J genes are TRBV14 and TRBJ2-2; a possible D gene is TRBD1 (5 bases). Germline V lookup: CDR1 SGHDN, CDR2 FVKESK. This CDR3 region has 17 residues. V was shortened by 4 bases and J by 1 base, with 16 bases between the two germline ends. The CDR3 DNA is TGTGCCAGCAGCCCCCGTTGGGGCGCCTTGAACACCGGGGAGCTGTTTTTT. This sequence encodes CASSPRWGALNTGELFF.

This chain connects TRBV20-1 to TRBJ2-3, with D perhaps matching TRBD2 (6 bases). The germline V gene encodes CDR1 DFQATT and CDR2 SNEGSKA (reference sequence). V lost 6 bases and J lost 0, with 16 bases in between. The CDR3 has 15 amino acids. The CDR3 DNA reads as TGCAGTGCAAGATCTAGCGCTGCTAGCACAGATACGCAGTATTTT. Its translation is CSARSSAASTDTQYF.

With respect to this clonotype: At one end the junction does not follow the germline gene, possibly because of a read error. The CDR3 sequence is CASSYFHGGAYNKQFF. In DNA form, the CDR3 reads TGTGCCAGCAGTTACTTCCACGGGGGGGCGTACAATAAGCAGTTCTTC. The chain uses TRBV6-2 or TRBV6-3 and TRBJ2-1; 8 nucleotides line up with TRBD2. The CDR3 loop spans 16 amino acids. Germline lookup yields CDR1 MNHEY and CDR2 SVGEGT.

This clonotype turned up a few times. The V and J genes are TRBV15 and TRBJ1-1; D gene uncertain. V dropped 0 bases and J dropped 0 bases, with 5 bases sitting between them. The germline gives CDR1 LNHNV, CDR2 YYDKDF (reference sequence). The CDR3 totals 14 residues. The CDR3 DNA follows: TGTGCCACCAGCAGAGAGGCTTTGAACACTGAAGCTTTCTTT. This translates into CATSREALNTEAFF.

This clonotype was counted once. A much more abundant neighbour one base away suggests this may be a read error. The chain links TRBV9 to TRBJ2-3, with D unclear. The CDR3 runs 16 residues. Germline loops: CDR1 SGDLS, CDR2 YYNGEE. V was cut by 3 bases and J by 0 bases, with 14 bases left in between. The CDR3 region has the DNA TGTGCCAGCAGCGCGCCCGACGCGGCTAGCACAGATACGCAGTATTTT. Translated, it gives CASSAPDAASTDTQYF.

The sample holds one count of this clonotype. V is TRBV4-2 and J is TRBJ1-2; D is ambiguous. The V and J ends lost 2 bases and 6 bases respectively, with 13 bases between them. The CDR3 is made up of 14 amino acids. The germline CDR1 and CDR2 sequences are LGHNA and YNFKEQ. The CDR3 sequence is CASSQPVGEDGYTF. In nucleotides, the CDR3 is TGTGCCAGCAGCCAACCTGTGGGAGAGGATGGCTACACCTTC.